The clone carrying this T cell receptor beta chain was detected many times. V lost 5 bases, J lost 11 bases, and 26 bases lay in between. The CDR3 runs 16 residues. Germline loops: CDR1 SGHAT, CDR2 FQNNGV. This sample stems from a study of human T cells and chemical hapten exposure. Study-wide context: TCR yields differed between samples (mainly from small differences in pooled library volume).

Specified time point: patch test 2, 6 weeks after DPC sensitization. Specified treatment: therapeutic diphenylcyclopropenone sensitization with weekly scalp DPC. Staff drew blood before applying each patch test. The library tagged individual cDNA molecules with unique molecular identifiers. TCRdb ran MiXCR on the RACE reads and lists one entry per CDR3 protein. The sample holds approximately 350,000 distinct CDR3 sequences, more than 5% seen once. The chain recombines TRBV11-2 with TRBJ2-3; possibly TRBD2 for D (5 bases). The source was whole blood, collected in connection with sensitization to the hapten diphenylcyclopropenone (DPC). This receptor was identified in a woman aged 18-30 years with alopecia areata. Some clones in this sample may be carry-over from other donors' samples. The CDR3 loop reads CASSQSTKGLSSEQYF. Here the CDR3 DNA reads TGTGCCAGCAGCCAATCGACTAAGGGTCTGTCTTCCGAGCAGTATTTT.